One and the same sample provided the 17 T cell receptor beta chains below, sequenced in a study of T cells after yellow fever vaccination. One entry per CDR3 protein results from TCRdb running MiXCR on the 5' RACE reads. The data show more than 80,000 distinct CDR3 sequences, with under 7% seen just once and over 40% held by the top ten. The starting material was CD8+ T cells sorted from PBMCs, obtained 10 days after the yellow fever booster vaccination. All receptors derive from a man in his late teens or twenties who received the YFV17D yellow fever vaccine.

This clonotype was observed a handful of times. The rearrangement joins TRBV10-2 to TRBJ2-3; 8 bases line up with TRBD2. Germline CDR1 WSHSY, CDR2 SAAADI. This CDR3 contains 17 residues. Trimming cost V 8 bases and J 4 bases; bases outside gene matches: 17. The CDR3 region is CASLLDDGGGLADTQYF. The CDR3 DNA follows: TGCGCCAGCCTGCTTGATGACGGGGGGGGGCTCGCAGATACGCAGTATTTT.

This clonotype was recorded at least ten times. The chain couples TRBV5-1 to TRBJ2-3, with D unresolved. V shed 4 bases and J shed 2 bases, with 11 bases lying between them. The germline V gene has CDR1 SGHRS and CDR2 YFSETQ. The CDR3 extends over 14 amino acids. CDR3 coding DNA: TGCGCCAGCAGCGGAGTTCGCCCCACAGATACGCAGTATTTT. It encodes CASSGVRPTDTQYF.

This clonotype was recorded a few times. The chain couples TRBV12-3 or TRBV12-4 to TRBJ1-5; tentatively, D is TRBD1 (5 bases). Trimming took 3 bases from V and 5 from J, leaving 11 bases between them. This CDR3 spans 14 amino acids. This CDR3 is CASSFGQGHQPQHF. The CDR3 DNA reads TGTGCCAGCAGTTTTGGGCAGGGACATCAGCCCCAGCATTTT.

The chain employs TRBV12-3 or TRBV12-4 and TRBJ1-1, with TRBD1 identical over 7 bases. The V gene end was trimmed by 7 bases and the J gene end by 0 bases; junction bases not matched to a gene: 5. This CDR3 comprises 14 residues. CDR3 region: CASTAGGMNTEAFF. CDR3 DNA: TGTGCCAGCACAGCAGGGGGGATGAACACTGAAGCTTTCTTT.

This sequence joins TRBV20-1 and TRBJ2-5; 8 nucleotides line up with TRBD2. The V and J ends lost 0 bases and 1 base, in that order; junction bases with no gene match: 4. The CDR3 extends over 15 amino acids. Germline V gene sequence: CDR1 DFQATT, CDR2 SNEGSKA (reference sequence). The CDR3 region has the DNA TGCAGTGCTAGAGAGCTAACTAGCGGCCAAGAGACCCAGTACTTC. It translates to CSARELTSGQETQYF.

This clonotype came up many times. The rearrangement joins TRBV5-1 to TRBJ2-7; D is ambiguous. This CDR3 has 14 amino acids. Germline CDR1 reads SGHRS; CDR2 reads YFSETQ. V dropped 4 bases and J dropped 0 bases, with 11 bases sitting between them. CDR3 sequence (DNA): TGCGCCAGCAGCATCGACTGGAGCTCCTACGAGCAGTACGTC. It translates to CASSIDWSSYEQYV.

This clonotype was detected a few times. The V call is TRBV6-2 or TRBV6-3, the J call TRBJ1-5; D call uncertain. Looked up from germline, CDR1 is MNHEY and CDR2 is SVGEGT. The CDR3 is 14 amino acids. Trimming removed 2 bases from V and 3 bases from J, with 8 bases in between. The CDR3 nucleotides are TGTGCCAGCAGTTACGAACCGCCCAATCAGCCCCAGCATTTT. This encodes CASSYEPPNQPQHF.

This clonotype appeared a few times. This chain joins TRBV20-1 and TRBJ2-1; D is unresolved. Germline V lookup: CDR1 DFQATT, CDR2 SNEGSKA (reference sequence). V gave up 3 bases and J gave up 8 bases, with 14 bases separating them. There are 13 residues in the CDR3. CDR3 in amino acids: CSASESAADEQFF. In DNA, the CDR3 is TGCAGTGCTAGTGAGTCGGCGGCCGATGAGCAGTTCTTC.

This clonotype turned up a few times. This sequence joins TRBV2 and TRBJ2-1, with TRBD1 matching over 8 bases. Trimming removed 0 bases from V and 9 bases from J; junction bases left unmatched: 10. There are 16 residues in the CDR3. Germline assignment: CDR1 SNHLY and CDR2 FYNNEI. Here the CDR3 reads CASSEALPGGEVEQFF. Written as DNA, the CDR3 is TGTGCCAGCAGTGAAGCGCTCCCAGGGGGCGAGGTTGAGCAGTTCTTC. Looking up the rest from reference TRBV2 and TRBJ2-1 gives the full variable domain: EPEVTQTPSHQVTQMGQEVILRCVPISNHLYFYWYRQILGQKVEFLVSFYNNEISEKSEIFDDQFSVERPDGSNFTLKIRSTKLEDSAMYFCASSEALPGGEVEQFFGPGTRLTVL.

The J gene is TRBJ1-2, the V gene TRBV19, with 7 bases fitting TRBD1. The CDR3 has 15 amino acids. Germline loops: CDR1 LNHDA, CDR2 SQIVND (reference sequence). V shed 4 bases, J shed 6 bases, and the junction held 11 bases outside the gene matches. DNA of the CDR3: TGTGCCAGTAGTACAATTGCAGGGGGGGGAGATGGCTACACCTTC. It encodes CASSTIAGGGDGYTF. Drawing the rest from reference TRBV19 and TRBJ1-2, the complete variable domain is DGGITQSPKYLFRKEGQNVTLSCEQNLNHDAMYWYRQDPGQGLRLIYYSQIVNDFQKGDIAEGYSVSREKKESFPLTVTSAQKNPTAFYLCASSTIAGGGDGYTFGSGTRLTVV.

This clonotype was counted ten times or more. V is TRBV29-1 and J is TRBJ2-3; no reliable D call. CDR3 length equals 13 residues. CDR1 SQVTM and CDR2 ANQGSEA come from the germline V gene. The germline V and J ends were trimmed by 4 bases and 3 bases, with 11 bases remaining between them. CDR3 coding DNA: TGCAGCGTTGTTACAAAAGGGACAGATACGCAGTATTTT. Amino acids: CSVVTKGTDTQYF.

The V call is TRBV7-2, the J call TRBJ1-1, with D possibly matching TRBD1 (5 bases). Trimming stripped 6 bases from V and 3 bases from J, with 17 bases between. Germline-derived CDR1 and CDR2 are SGHTA and FQGNSA. The CDR3 contains 15 residues. The CDR3 DNA follows: TGTGCCAGCAGACCGCCGAGGGACGGACACACTGAAGCTTTCTTT. It specifies CASRPPRDGHTEAFF.

In this sample, this clonotype turned up a few times. This chain joins TRBV9 and TRBJ1-1; 7 bases align to TRBD1. V gave up 4 bases and J gave up 0 bases; unmatched junction bases: 3. Germline CDR1 reads SGDLS; CDR2 reads YYNGEE. The CDR3 has 14 residues. The CDR3: CASSLGTVNTEAFF. The CDR3 DNA reads TGTGCCAGCAGCCTAGGGACAGTGAACACTGAAGCTTTCTTT.

This clonotype was recorded a few times. The rearrangement uses TRBV24-1 and TRBJ2-1, with D perhaps given as TRBD1 or TRBD2 (5 bases each). This CDR3 region has 14 residues. V lost 0 bases to trimming and J lost 6 bases, with 8 bases between them. Germline CDR1 is KGHDR and CDR2 is SFDVKD. Here the CDR3 reads CATSDLQGPNEQFF. CDR3 in DNA: TGTGCCACCAGTGATTTGCAGGGACCCAATGAGCAGTTCTTC.

This clonotype was observed many times. The chain combines TRBV10-3 with TRBJ1-2; weak D call: TRBD1 (5 bases). Trimming pared 5 bases from V and 4 bases from J, leaving 11 bases between. This CDR3 region has 13 residues. Germline V gene lookup returns CDR1 ENHRY and CDR2 SYGVKD. The CDR3: CAISSTGPYGYTF. CDR3 coding DNA: TGTGCCATCAGTTCCACAGGACCCTATGGCTACACCTTC.

This clonotype was picked up many times. This sequence joins TRBV9 and TRBJ1-3, with 7 bases lining up with TRBD1. In germline, CDR1 is SGDLS, CDR2 YYNGEE. The V gene end was trimmed by 4 bases and the J gene end by 4 bases; junction bases not matched to a gene: 5. The CDR3 runs 14 residues. The CDR3 nucleotides read TGTGCCAGCAGCCCCCAGGGGGGGGGAAACACCATATATTTT. Translated: CASSPQGGGNTIYF.

This clonotype was counted many times. The chain carries TRBV12-3 or TRBV12-4 and TRBJ2-7, with 10 positions matching TRBD1. The CDR3 extends over 15 amino acids. After removal of 4 bases from V and 4 bases from J, the junction contained 7 bases not matched to a gene. The CDR3 DNA follows: TGTGCCAGCAGTTGGACAGGGGGACTCGGGTACGAGCAGTACTTC. Translating it yields CASSWTGGLGYEQYF.